Following are 21 T cell receptor beta chains from one sample sequenced in a study of technical replicates of blood from a few donors. Data came from immunoSEQ multiplex PCR; TCRdb stores just in-frame clones and leaves some out. Of nearly 80,000 clones in the sample, about 96% are singletons; the top ten hold roughly 0.33%. The material sequenced was T cells isolated from PBMCs. Source of these receptors: a human donor in good health.

The gene calls are TRBV27 and TRBJ2-7, with TRBD1 matching over 9 bases. Germline values: CDR1 MNHEY, CDR2 SMNVEV (reference sequence). The CDR3 totals 15 residues. After removal of 4 bases from V and 3 bases from J, the junction contained 7 bases not matched to a gene. The CDR3 DNA follows: TGTGCCAGCAGTTCTCCGGGACAGGGACGCTACGAGCAGTACTTC. Its translation is CASSSPGQGRYEQYF.

The chain combines TRBV10-3 with TRBJ2-5; the match to TRBD2 covers 10 bases. The CDR3 spans 15 residues. Germline V lookup: CDR1 ENHRY, CDR2 SYGVKD. Trimming removed 6 bases from V and 0 bases from J; junction bases left unmatched: 4. The DNA of the CDR3 is TGTGCCATCAGCCTAGCGGGAGATCACCAAGAGACCCAGTACTTC. Protein: CAISLAGDHQETQYF.

This chain uses TRBV9 with TRBJ2-1; maybe TRBD1 (5 bases). V was shortened by 1 base and J by 8 bases, with 16 bases between the two germline ends. This CDR3 comprises 15 residues. Germline V gives CDR1 SGDLS, CDR2 YYNGEE. The CDR3 nucleotides are TGTGCCAGCAGCGTATGGCCAGGGCGTACGGATGAGCAGTTCTTC. Protein sequence: CASSVWPGRTDEQFF.

The chain joins TRBV28 to TRBJ1-1, with D possibly matching TRBD1 (6 bases). The germline V gene has CDR1 MDHEN and CDR2 SYDVKM. The ends were cut back, 6 bases at V and 0 bases at J, with 14 bases in the middle. There are 15 residues in the CDR3. The CDR3 sequence is CASSPTRGMNTEAFF. The CDR3 nucleotides read TGTGCCAGCAGCCCCACCAGGGGAATGAACACTGAAGCTTTCTTT.

J is TRBJ2-1 and V is TRBV11-2; 13 bases are shared with TRBD2. Looked up from germline, CDR1 is SGHAT and CDR2 is FQNNGV. V lost 4 bases to trimming and J lost 4 bases; unmatched junction nucleotides: 10. The CDR3 spans 18 residues. DNA of the CDR3: TGTGCCAGCAGCTACTTCCGGACTAGCGGGAGTGTTTACAATGAGCAGTTCTTC. Encoded protein: CASSYFRTSGSVYNEQFF.

The chain recombines TRBV1 with TRBJ2-1; the D call in the table, TRBD1, was not verified against the DNA. TRBV1 is termed a pseudogene. The CDR3 sequence is 15 residues long. In nucleotides, the CDR3 is TGCACCAGCAGACCACAGGGGACCCCCGACAATGAGCAGTTCTTC. Protein sequence: CTSRPQGTPDNEQFF.

The gene calls are TRBV7-9 and TRBJ2-1; a weak D match, TRBD1 (5 bases). The CDR3 length is 14 residues. Trimming pared 3 bases from V and 5 bases from J, leaving 11 bases between. CDR1 SEHNR and CDR2 FQNEAQ come from the germline V gene (reference sequence). DNA for the CDR3: TGTGCCAGCAGCTTGGCGCAGGGTAACAATGAGCAGTTCTTC. This translates into CASSLAQGNNEQFF.

This clone was found once. This chain joins TRBV6-5 and TRBJ2-1; TRBD2 matches 9 bases. Per the germline V gene, CDR1 is MNHEY and CDR2 is SVGAGI. Unmatched junction bases numbered 11, after V lost 10 bases and J lost 10 bases. CDR3 length: 13 residues. The CDR3 DNA reads TGTGCCATCAGACCCGCGGGAGGGGGGGAGCAGTTCTTC. Translating gives CAIRPAGGGEQFF.

This clone has only one observation. The chain employs TRBV2 and TRBJ1-2, with TRBD1 identical over 7 bases. V shed 8 bases and J 4 bases; nucleotides not matched to a gene: 7. Germline V lookup: CDR1 SNHLY, CDR2 FYNNEI. The CDR3 has 13 amino acids. In DNA form, the CDR3 reads TGTGCCAGCCCGGGACAGTCTTCCTATGGCTACACCTTC. Amino acids: CASPGQSSYGYTF.

CDR3 sequence (DNA): TGCGCCAGCAGCCCCAGGTTTCAAGAGACCCAGTACTTC. This translates into CASSPRFQETQYF. V and J are TRBV4-1 and TRBJ2-5; D ambiguous. The CDR3 has 13 residues. V lost 4 bases and J 2 bases, leaving 8 bases between the germline ends. Germline loops: CDR1 MGHRA, CDR2 YSYEKL.

V and J are TRBV9 and TRBJ1-4; D may be TRBD1 (5 bases). CDR3 length: 14 residues. V dropped 2 bases and J dropped 4 bases, with 9 bases sitting between them. Germline assignment: CDR1 SGDLS and CDR2 YYNGEE. CDR3 region: CASSVGGNNEKLFF. The CDR3 nucleotides read TGTGCCAGCAGCGTTGGGGGGAATAATGAAAAACTGTTTTTT. The variable domain in full, completed from reference TRBV9 and TRBJ1-4, reads DSGVTQTPKHLITATGQRVTLRCSPRSGDLSVYWYQQSLDQGLQFLIQYYNGEERAKGNILERFSAQQFPDLHSELNLSSLELGDSALYFCASSVGGNNEKLFFGSGTQLSVL.

The gene calls are TRBV9 and TRBJ1-1, with D maybe TRBD1 (5 bases). Trimming removed 0 bases from V and 4 bases from J, with 10 bases in between. Looked up from germline, CDR1 is SGDLS and CDR2 is YYNGEE. There are 14 residues in the CDR3. For the CDR3, the DNA is TGTGCCAGCAGCGTAGAAGGGGCCGGCACTGAAGCTTTCTTT. It translates to CASSVEGAGTEAFF. Full variable domain (missing parts from reference TRBV9 and TRBJ1-1): DSGVTQTPKHLITATGQRVTLRCSPRSGDLSVYWYQQSLDQGLQFLIQYYNGEERAKGNILERFSAQQFPDLHSELNLSSLELGDSALYFCASSVEGAGTEAFFGQGTRLTVV.

This chain connects TRBV5-1 to TRBJ1-1, with D possibly being TRBD1 (6 bases). CDR1 is SGHRS and CDR2 is YFSETQ in the germline V gene. The V end lost 0 bases, the J end lost 1 base, and 10 bases lay between the germline ends. The CDR3 loop spans 15 amino acids. The CDR3 loop reads CASSLAGGQNTEAFF. The CDR3 region has the DNA TGCGCCAGCAGCTTGGCCGGGGGGCAGAACACTGAAGCTTTCTTT.

The CDR3 DNA reads TGTGCCAGCAGTTTGGAGCGGGAGGGGTACAATGAGCAGTTCTTC. This gives the protein CASSLEREGYNEQFF. The chain recombines TRBV27 with TRBJ2-1, with 10 bases that match TRBD2. V trimming: 3 bases; J trimming: 4 bases; junction bases outside the gene matches: 3. The CDR3 spans 15 residues. Germline V gives CDR1 MNHEY, CDR2 SMNVEV (reference sequence).

The V gene is TRBV7-2, the J gene TRBJ1-4; D might be TRBD1 (5 bases). This CDR3 is 13 amino acids long. Trimming cost V 6 bases and J 2 bases, with 7 bases left between them. In germline, CDR1 is SGHTA, CDR2 FQGNSA. For the CDR3, the DNA is TGTGCCAGCAGGGGGCTCACTAATGAAAAACTGTTTTTT. This translates into CASRGLTNEKLFF.

This chain joins TRBV5-3 and TRBJ2-2, with TRBD2 identical over 7 bases. TRBV5-3 is reported as an ORF; its role is uncertain. V was pared by 0 bases and J by 0 bases, with 2 bases of the junction left unmatched. The CDR3 is 16 residues long. The CDR3 region is CARSLASGANTGELFF. The CDR3 nucleotides read TGTGCCAGAAGCTTGGCTAGCGGAGCGAACACCGGGGAGCTGTTTTTT.

The rearrangement links TRBV5-4 to TRBJ1-2, with a tentative D call TRBD1 (5 bases). The CDR3 covers 14 residues. V was cut by 0 bases and J by 7 bases, with 13 bases left in between. Germline values: CDR1 SGHNT, CDR2 YYREEE (reference sequence). The CDR3 spells CASSLAVGGLGYTF. The DNA for the CDR3 is TGTGCCAGCAGCTTGGCGGTCGGGGGTCTTGGCTACACCTTC.

This clone was recorded once. CDR3 sequence: CASSRDRYNEQFF. CDR3 in DNA: TGTGCCAGCTCCCGGGACAGATACAATGAGCAGTTCTTC. The J gene is TRBJ2-1, the V gene TRBV27, with 7 bases matching TRBD1. V shed 8 bases and J 4 bases; nucleotides not matched to a gene: 5. Germline CDR1 reads MNHEY; CDR2 reads SMNVEV (reference sequence). CDR3 size: 13 residues.

The CDR3 loop reads CASSPLGGGKGAKNIQYF. The CDR3 DNA is TGTGCCAGCAGCCCTCTAGGGGGAGGGAAGGGAGCCAAAAACATTCAGTACTTC. This chain joins TRBV11-2 and TRBJ2-4; tentatively, D is TRBD2 (7 bases). Trimming removed 5 bases at V and 0 bases at J, with 20 bases between. Germline loops: CDR1 SGHAT, CDR2 FQNNGV. This CDR3 region has 18 residues.

This chain uses TRBV19 with TRBJ2-5; TRBD2 aligns across 12 bases. V was pared by 6 bases and J by 1 base, with 6 bases of the junction left unmatched. This CDR3 is 16 amino acids long. Germline assignment: CDR1 LNHDA and CDR2 SQIVND (reference sequence). DNA for the CDR3: TGTGCCAGTAGCCAATCTAGCGGGAGGGCCCAAGAGACCCAGTACTTC. Protein: CASSQSSGRAQETQYF.

This chain connects TRBV27 to TRBJ2-7, with D perhaps TRBD2 (6 bases). Trimming left V 2 bases short and J 0 bases short, with 14 bases between. The CDR3 has 16 residues. Germline-derived CDR1 and CDR2 are MNHEY and SMNVEV (reference sequence). The CDR3, as DNA: TGTGCCAGCAGTTTAATCCCTAGCGAGTTCTCCTACGAGCAGTACTTC. Its translation: CASSLIPSEFSYEQYF.